The rows below give T cell receptor beta chains drawn from one sample of a study of cytomegalovirus exposure and HLA in healthy donors. TCRdb's copy holds only in-frame clones and misses some; the assay was immunoSEQ multiplex PCR. Of hundreds of thousands of clones in the sample, about 75% were seen once. The source material was PBMCs. The receptors shown here come from a female donor in good health and CMV-seronegative. The CDR3 runs from the conserved cysteine through the conserved F or W. Fields, in order: D gene, J gene, clone size, V gene, CDR3 DNA, CDR3 protein. D genes are given only for firm matches. The size of a clone is reported for some rows only, either as once, few or many, or as a class for expanded clones.

d_gene: -; j_gene: TRBJ2-5; abundance: -; v_gene: TRBV4-1; CDR3nt: TGCGCCAGCAGCCAGAGAATGGGACGTCCTACAGGGCAAGAGACCCAGTACTTC; CDR3aa: CASSQRMGRPTGQETQYF
d_gene: -; j_gene: TRBJ2-2; abundance: -; v_gene: TRBV27; CDR3nt: TGTGCCAGCAGTTCCCCCTCGATTATGCGTCGGGAGCTGTTTTTT; CDR3aa: CASSSPSIMRRELFF
d_gene: TRBD2; j_gene: TRBJ2-1; abundance: -; v_gene: TRBV5-1; CDR3nt: TGCGCCAGCAGCTCCGGGGGGGTGTCCGACAATGAGCAGTTCTTC; CDR3aa: CASSSGGVSDNEQFF
d_gene: TRBD1; j_gene: TRBJ1-3; abundance: -; v_gene: TRBV11-3; CDR3nt: TGTGCCAGCAGCCACAACAGGGGGCGCGGAAACACCATATATTTT; CDR3aa: CASSHNRGRGNTIYF
d_gene: -; j_gene: TRBJ2-3; abundance: -; v_gene: TRBV9; CDR3nt: TGTGCCAGCAGCGCCCACGTCGGATTGAGGGCAGATACGCAGTATTTT; CDR3aa: CASSAHVGLRADTQYF
d_gene: TRBD1; j_gene: TRBJ1-4; abundance: few; v_gene: TRBV18; CDR3nt: TGTGCCAGCGAGACAGGGCGAGGGGAAAAACTGTTTTTT; CDR3aa: CASETGRGEKLFF
d_gene: TRBD1; j_gene: TRBJ1-1; abundance: -; v_gene: TRBV30; CDR3nt: TGTGCCTGGAGTCCCCTCAGACCGGGACAGGGCGTCGACACTGAAGCTTTCTTT; CDR3aa: CAWSPLRPGQGVDTEAFF
d_gene: TRBD2; j_gene: TRBJ2-2; abundance: -; v_gene: TRBV18; CDR3nt: TGTGCCAGCTCACCTGATCTACTGGGACTACACACCGGGGAGCTGTTTTTT; CDR3aa: CASSPDLLGLHTGELFF
d_gene: TRBD2; j_gene: TRBJ2-1; abundance: -; v_gene: TRBV6-6; CDR3nt: TGTGCCAGCAGACTCGCGGGAGAGGCCAATGAGCAGTTCTTC; CDR3aa: CASRLAGEANEQFF
d_gene: TRBD2; j_gene: TRBJ2-1; abundance: -; v_gene: TRBV4-1; CDR3nt: TGCGCCAGCAGCCAAGATCTCGCGGGAGCCGTCAATGAGCAGTTCTTC; CDR3aa: CASSQDLAGAVNEQFF
d_gene: -; j_gene: TRBJ2-7; abundance: -; v_gene: TRBV5-6; CDR3nt: TGTGCCAGCAGCCTCGTGGTGGGAGCCTACGAGCAGTACTTC; CDR3aa: CASSLVVGAYEQYF
d_gene: -; j_gene: TRBJ2-2; abundance: -; v_gene: TRBV7-9; CDR3nt: TGTTCCAGCAGCCCAACAAGTAGGGAGCTGTTTTTT; CDR3aa: CSSSPTSRELFF
d_gene: TRBD1; j_gene: TRBJ1-5; abundance: few; v_gene: TRBV6-1; CDR3nt: TGTGCCAGCAGTGAACAGGGGGCGCGTGGCAATCAGCCCCAGCATTTT; CDR3aa: CASSEQGARGNQPQHF
d_gene: TRBD2; j_gene: TRBJ2-5; abundance: few; v_gene: TRBV19; CDR3nt: TGTGCCAGTAGTAGCCTGGCTAGCGGGAGGGTGCAGTACTTC; CDR3aa: CASSSLASGRVQYF
d_gene: -; j_gene: TRBJ1-1; abundance: -; v_gene: TRBV6-1; CDR3nt: TGTGCCAGCAGTGTGGACAGTCGAACTGAAGCTTTCTTT; CDR3aa: CASSVDSRTEAFF
d_gene: TRBD2; j_gene: TRBJ2-7; abundance: -; v_gene: TRBV7-9; CDR3nt: TGTGCCAGCAGCCATTGGACTAGCGGGAGCTACGAGCAGTACTTC; CDR3aa: CASSHWTSGSYEQYF